This T cell receptor (beta chain) came from a study of human T cells and chemical hapten exposure. TCRdb re-analysed the RACE reads in MiXCR, keeping a single row per CDR3 protein. Seen here are about 190,000 distinct CDR3 sequences, 24% observed once, and the top ten hold over 2%. Time point meaning: patch test 3, about 24 weeks after DPC sensitization. Treatment given: therapeutic diphenylcyclopropenone sensitization with weekly scalp DPC. Alopecia patients between 18 and 70 years old and suitable for DPC were used as donors. The CDR3 is 14 residues long. Germline trimming cut 5 bases from V and 7 bases from J; bases unmatched to any gene: 8. This clonotype was detected ten times or more.

This chain uses TRBV12-3 or TRBV12-4 with TRBJ1-5, with TRBD1 matching 7 bases. The source material was whole blood, sampled in connection with sensitization to the hapten diphenylcyclopropenone (DPC). This clonotype was obtained from a woman aged 40 to 50 with alopecia areata. Some clones in this sample may be carry-over from other donors' samples. CDR3 region: CASSLTGEGQPQHF. The CDR3 DNA is TGTGCCAGCAGTCTCACAGGGGAGGGACAGCCCCAGCATTTT.